This T cell receptor beta chain was identified during a study of cytomegalovirus exposure and HLA in healthy donors. This clone occurred once. Its antigen is unknown. The protocol was immunoSEQ multiplex PCR, while the TCRdb copy is restricted to in-frame clones and leaves out a portion. The data contain 190,000 or so clones, 80% to 85% of them singletons. Trimming removed 5 bases from V and 3 bases from J; junction bases left unmatched: 0. Germline values: CDR1 MNHNY, CDR2 SVGAGI (reference sequence). The CDR3 runs to 13 residues. Overall study findings and caveats: Published work reported that the classifier diagnosed cytomegalovirus status with high specificity and sensitivity. Under in vitro conditions, a few CMV-associated chains were confirmed as specific for CMV antigens. Most TCR sequences proved rare, with some public TCRs found in many donors. The study flagged roughly 160 TCR beta chains as cytomegalovirus-associated.

J is TRBJ1-2 and V is TRBV6-6, with 10 nucleotides matching TRBD1. This TCR was recovered from a woman between 18 and 30 years old in good health and CMV-seropositive. Sequenced sample: PBMCs. The CDR3 reads CASSDRGHYGYTF. The CDR3 DNA sequence: TGTGCCAGCAGTGACAGGGGGCACTATGGCTACACCTTC.